The clone carrying this T cell receptor (beta chain) was detected only a few times. The antigen is unknown. The data were taken from a study of beta chain features in type 1 diabetes. The germline CDR1 and CDR2 sequences are SGHDT and YYEEEE. The CDR3 is 15 residues long. V gave up 10 bases and J gave up 0 bases, with 17 bases separating them. Regarding the study as a whole: Across patients, naive, central memory and Treg TCRB repertoires exhibited apparently greater similarity than was observed across healthy donors.

The whole isolated RNA underwent reverse transcription, so sequencing captured expressed TCRB transcripts. Method: immunoSEQ multiplex PCR; TCRdb's copy keeps in-frame clones and lacks some. The sample carries about 290,000 clones, under 8.5% recorded once. A single heparinised draw of about 120 mL on average was taken per donor. CD4+ cells of the naive, central memory, regulatory and stem cell-like memory types were sorted via CD45RO/CCR7/CD25/CD127/CD95/CD27. Material for sequencing was central memory CD4+ T cells from blood. V is TRBV5-6 and J is TRBJ2-1; D is perhaps TRBD1 (5 bases). The receptor comes from a woman between 18 and 29 years old in good health. In DNA, the CDR3 is TGTGCCTCAGGGTCTGGCCCGAGCTCCTACAATGAGCAGTTCTTC. Protein: CASGSGPSSYNEQFF.